This is a list of T cell receptor beta chains from one sample in a study of cytomegalovirus exposure and HLA in healthy donors. The table came from immunoSEQ multiplex PCR; TCRdb's copy has only in-frame clones and leaves some out. This repertoire shows some 150,000 clones, approximately 72% found once; its top ten account for 2.5%. The sequencing input was PBMCs. Source of these receptors: a human donor in good health. Each CDR3 is given with its conserved first and last residue. The D gene is left open where the match is weak. For some rows the clone size is stated as once, few or many, or as a class when expanded; others skip it.

j_call	v_call	d_call	clone_size	cdr3_nt	cdr3_aa
TRBJ1-1	TRBV9	TRBD1	once	TGTGCCAGCAGCGCCACAGGGGGTTTCACTGAAGCTTTCTTT	CASSATGGFTEAFF
TRBJ2-3	TRBV7-2	TRBD2	NA	TGTGCCAGCAGCCGACTAGCGGGCACAGATACGCAGTATTTT	CASSRLAGTDTQYF
TRBJ2-3	TRBV9	NA	NA	TGTGCCAGCAGCGTTGGCGCCACAGCAGATACGCAGTATTTT	CASSVGATADTQYF
TRBJ1-2	TRBV2	NA	once	TGTGCCAGCAGACCCGGGACCGCGGGGGACTATGGCTACACCTTC	CASRPGTAGDYGYTF
TRBJ1-2	TRBV6-6	TRBD1	few	TGTGCCAGCAGCCATTACAGGGGTTTCTACACCTTC	CASSHYRGFYTF
TRBJ2-3	TRBV19	TRBD2	NA	TGTGCCAGTAGTATTGGACTAGCCACAGATACGCAGTATTTT	CASSIGLATDTQYF
TRBJ2-7	TRBV12-5	TRBD1	few	TGTGCTAGTGGTTTGCGGGACAGGGGGGTCTACGAGCAGTACTTC	CASGLRDRGVYEQYF
TRBJ1-4	TRBV29-1	TRBD1	few	TGCAGCGTTCGGGGGGACAGGGGAGAAAAACTGTTTTTT	CSVRGDRGEKLFF
TRBJ1-1	TRBV5-4	TRBD1	NA	TGTGCCAGCAGTCAAACAGGGGGGAACACTGAAGCTTTCTTT	CASSQTGGNTEAFF
TRBJ2-7	TRBV7-7	TRBD1	NA	TGTGCTAGCAGCCCGGGGACAGGAAGGACCTACGAGCAGTACTTC	CASSPGTGRTYEQYF
TRBJ2-7	TRBV4-1	TRBD2	NA	TGCGCCAGCAGCCAAGAAGGATTAGGCGGGGGGGCTCTGTACGAGCAGTACTTC	CASSQEGLGGGALYEQYF
TRBJ1-1	TRBV7-9	NA	NA	TGTGCCAGCAGCTTAGCTCTAGGCTCGAACACTGAAGCTTTCTTT	CASSLALGSNTEAFF
TRBJ2-2	TRBV7-3	NA	NA	TGTGCCAGCAGCTTAGCAGGAACCTACGGGGAGCTGTTTTTT	CASSLAGTYGELFF
TRBJ1-5	TRBV7-8	NA	NA	TGTGCCAGCAGCTTAGAGAACAGGCCGCTTAACCCCCAGCATTTT	CASSLENRPLNPQHF
TRBJ2-7	TRBV11-2	TRBD1	NA	TGTGCCAGCAGCACCTGGACAGGGAAGGTCGAGCAGTACTTC	CASSTWTGKVEQYF
TRBJ1-1	TRBV27	NA	NA	TGTGCCAGCAGTCTCGCCGGGACATTTTACACTGAAGCTTTCTTT	CASSLAGTFYTEAFF
TRBJ2-3	TRBV9	NA	NA	TGTGCCAGCAGCCCCCCCTCCACCTGGTACCGGACAGATACGCAGTATTTT	CASSPPSTWYRTDTQYF
TRBJ1-3	TRBV25-1	NA	few	TGTGCCAGCAGTCCCCCGGGGGGCGGAAACACCATATATTTT	CASSPPGGGNTIYF
TRBJ1-1	TRBV13	NA	NA	TGTGCCAGCAGCCCCTTTAACACTGAAGCTTTCTTT	CASSPFNTEAFF
TRBJ2-1	TRBV5-4	TRBD1	NA	TGTGCCAGCAGCAACAGGGGACGGGCCAATGAGCAGTTCTTC	CASSNRGRANEQFF
TRBJ1-2	TRBV6-5	TRBD1	NA	TGTGCCAGCAGCCGCGGGACAGTATTTGAGAGTGGCTACACCTTC	CASSRGTVFESGYTF
TRBJ2-1	TRBV5-1	TRBD1	few	TGCGCCAGCAGCTTGGCGGGACAGGGACACAATGAGCAGTTCTTC	CASSLAGQGHNEQFF
TRBJ2-1	TRBV5-5	TRBD1	few	TGTGCCAGCAGCTTCCTGGGACAGGTCAGGAGCTCCTACAATGAGCAGTTCTTC	CASSFLGQVRSSYNEQFF
TRBJ2-7	TRBV2	TRBD1	NA	TGTGCCAGCAAGGGACAGCCCCTTAGGGAGCAGTACTTC	CASKGQPLREQYF
TRBJ2-7	TRBV18	TRBD1	NA	TGTGCCAGCTCATCAGGGGCAGGGGGCAACCGGGCGTACTTC	CASSSGAGGNRAYF
TRBJ1-1	TRBV2	TRBD1	few	TGTGCCAGCCGAAAAGGGGGCGGGACTGAAGCTTTCTTT	CASRKGGGTEAFF
TRBJ1-2	TRBV10-3	NA	NA	TGTGCCACCACCCAGGGCCCGGACTATGGCTACACCTTC	CATTQGPDYGYTF
TRBJ1-1	TRBV10-2	NA	few	TGCGCCAGCAGTGATAACATGAACACTGAAGCTTTCTTT	CASSDNMNTEAFF
TRBJ1-5	TRBV7-8	NA	NA	TGTGCCAGCAGCTTAGCCGGCGTCGGGGTACAGCCCCAGCATTTT	CASSLAGVGVQPQHF
TRBJ1-2	TRBV5-4	NA	NA	TGTGCCAGCACCAATCAGGGGTTAGTTGGCTACACCTTC	CASTNQGLVGYTF
TRBJ2-1	TRBV6-4	NA	once	TGTGCCAGCAGTGACTCCCCAACTAGGAGGGCTTACAATGAGCAGTTCTTC	CASSDSPTRRAYNEQFF
TRBJ2-2	TRBV5-1	TRBD2	NA	TGCGCCAGCAGCTTTAACGGGGGGGACACCGGGGAGCTGTTTTTT	CASSFNGGDTGELFF
TRBJ1-4	TRBV25-1	NA	NA	TGTGCCAGCAGTGGGGGGGGCGCAACTAATGAAAAACTGTTTTTT	CASSGGGATNEKLFF
TRBJ2-3	TRBV9	TRBD2	NA	TGTGCCAGCAGCCTGACTAGCGGGGGGGCAGATACGCAGTATTTT	CASSLTSGGADTQYF
TRBJ1-1	TRBV7-9	TRBD1	NA	TGTGCCAGCAGCTGGGGGACAGGTAACACTGAAGCTTTCTTT	CASSWGTGNTEAFF
TRBJ2-7	TRBV6-1	TRBD2	NA	TGTGCCAGCAGTGCTTTACTAGCGGGGGGGTCCTACGAGCAGTACTTC	CASSALLAGGSYEQYF
TRBJ2-1	TRBV5-4	TRBD1	NA	TGTGCCAGCAGCTCGGACCTAGGGACAGGGAACTACAATGAGCAGTTCTTC	CASSSDLGTGNYNEQFF
TRBJ1-2	TRBV6-5	NA	NA	TGTGCCAGCAGCCCACAGGGAGACGGCTACACCTTC	CASSPQGDGYTF
TRBJ1-2	TRBV6-6	NA	once	TGTGCCAGCAGTTACCGAGCGGACAGCTCCGGGGATGGCTACACCTTC	CASSYRADSSGDGYTF
TRBJ2-1	TRBV6-5	TRBD2	NA	TGTGCCAGCAGCTCTCTAGCGGGGGGGCGAAATGAGCAGTTCTTC	CASSSLAGGRNEQFF
TRBJ2-1	TRBV4-3	TRBD2	NA	TGCGCCAGCAGCCAACGCGGGGGGGGCTACAATAATGAGCAGTTCTTC	CASSQRGGGYNNEQFF
TRBJ2-1	TRBV5-1	TRBD1	NA	TGCGCCAGCAGCTCCGGACAGGGGGCTCACAATGAGCAGTTCTTC	CASSSGQGAHNEQFF
TRBJ2-1	TRBV7-3	TRBD1	NA	TGTGCCAGCAGCTCGACCGGGACAGGGAGCTATGAGCAGTTCTTC	CASSSTGTGSYEQFF
TRBJ2-3	TRBV10-3	TRBD2	NA	TGTGCCCCCAAAGGCAGGGAATACCTAGCGGGGGATCCGTATTTT	CAPKGREYLAGDPYF
TRBJ1-4	TRBV5-1	NA	NA	TGCGCCAGCAGCCAGACAGCTACCGCAACTAATGAAAAACTGTTTTTT	CASSQTATATNEKLFF
TRBJ2-2	TRBV2	NA	NA	TGTGCCAGCAGCCAGGGACTCCCCACCGGGGAGCTGTTTTTT	CASSQGLPTGELFF
TRBJ2-1	TRBV11-2	NA	few	TGTGCCAGCAGCTTAGACAGGGGCTCCTACAATGAGCAGTTCTTC	CASSLDRGSYNEQFF
TRBJ2-5	TRBV19	TRBD2	few	TGTGCCAGTAGTAAATCCGACGGGGGGGCGGAGACCCAGTACTTC	CASSKSDGGAETQYF
TRBJ2-1	TRBV4-1	NA	NA	TGCGCCAGCAGTCTACGTACCTACAATGAGCAGTTCTTC	CASSLRTYNEQFF
TRBJ1-5	TRBV7-9	NA	NA	TGTGCCAGCAGCTTAGCGAGGGATCAGCCCCAGCATTTT	CASSLARDQPQHF
TRBJ2-1	TRBV5-8	TRBD1	medium-sized	TGTGCCAGCAGCCCCGGGACAGGGGGCAATGAGCAGTTCTTC	CASSPGTGGNEQFF
TRBJ2-3	TRBV5-1	TRBD2	NA	TGCGCCAGCAGCCGAGGGCTAGCGGGGGGTATAGATACGCAGTATTTT	CASSRGLAGGIDTQYF
TRBJ1-5	TRBV6-6	TRBD1	NA	TGTGCCAGCCAGGGGGTTAACAATCAGCCCCAGCATTTT	CASQGVNNQPQHF
TRBJ1-1	TRBV30	TRBD1	NA	TGTGCCTGGCTCTATGACAGGGGAATTGAAGCTTTCTTT	CAWLYDRGIEAFF
TRBJ2-7	TRBV7-3	NA	NA	TGTGCCAGCAGCTTAAGCGGGGGCCACTCCTACGAGCAGTACTTC	CASSLSGGHSYEQYF